This T cell receptor beta chain was profiled in a study of blood T cell repertoires in COVID-19. The wider study: The United States, Italy and Spain supplied acute and convalescent COVID-19 samples. The cDNA or gDNA used as material had been derived from T cells, B-cell-depleted T cells, or PBMCs.

Original methodology: Reference gene primers were amplified, and this amplification served to estimate nucleated cell counts. The assay was immunoSEQ multiplex PCR, and TCRdb's table has in-frame clones only and misses some. V, J and clone size are those of that table, while D and trimming were read from the DNA. The data show 250,000 to 350,000 clones, about 90% seen once. Seattle participants joined during active infection and were tracked over time. Germline lookup yields CDR1 MGHRA and CDR2 YSYEKL. Trimming stripped 1 base from V and 2 bases from J, with 12 bases between. The CDR3 has 15 residues.

The clonotype originates from a young woman with COVID-19, enrolled during active disease. J is TRBJ2-7 and V is TRBV4-1; tentatively, D is TRBD2 (5 bases). The source material was peripheral blood. The CDR3 DNA reads as TGCGCCAGCAGCCAAGTCCCCACGGGAACCTACGAGCAGTACTTC. Its translation is CASSQVPTGTYEQYF.